These T cell receptor beta chains were read from a single sample in a study of OX40 agonist ivuxolimab in advanced cancers. Only in-frame clones appear in the TCRdb table, and some are missing; sequencing was by immunoSEQ multiplex PCR. This sample has roughly 28,000 clones, with roughly three quarters found just once. This material consisted of CD4+ or CD8+ T cells sorted from blood, taken in a trial of the OX40 agonist ivuxolimab. These receptors were taken from an adult with an advanced solid tumor such as melanoma, head and neck, liver or kidney cancer. CDR3s leave out the opening cysteine and the closing phenylalanine or tryptophan. Where a row states a size, it is once, few, many or the class of an expanded clone; other rows omit it.

NA TRBV7-9 ASSLAFLEPDTQY
NA TRBV9 ASSGLRDRGTEAF
NA TRBV14 ASSQEASPLH
NA TRBV6-5 ASSFGQGLSNEKLF
NA TRBV5-4 ASSPQTPSIAKNIQY
NA TRBV6-1 ASSERDKPYEQY
NA TRBV20-1 SAVHGKPQF
NA TRBV29-1 SVVPSGGSTDTQY
NA TRBV19 ASKGQVDGYT
NA TRBV28 ASSLRSGASNQPQH
NA TRBV5-1 ASSPVGTANYGYT
NA TRBV4-1 ASSQGVTSGSDTQY
NA TRBV9 ASSIGTSGGYNEQF
NA TRBV7-9 ASSLEGIGGEAF
NA TRBV28 ASSSSGGADTQY
NA TRBV7-8 ASSPHPHFEAF
NA TRBV4-2 ASSQDLAGGYNEQF
NA TRBV28 ASSPSENYGYT
NA TRBV2 ASRLINSPLH
NA TRBV5-1 ASSLQSSGANVLT
once TRBV2 ASSRGAGGYLAKNIQY
NA TRBV29-1 SVVTGSNTEAF
NA TRBV5-1 ASSFEGNEQY
NA TRBV6-5 ASSYGWGRNSPLH
NA TRBV6-5 ASSYSGPHNEKLF
NA TRBV9 ASSLRGLPNTEAF
NA TRBV5-1 ASSLGQGNYGYT
once TRBV27 ASSFEAGKGDTQY
NA TRBV6-5 ASSYKSSGDEQY
NA TRBV6-5 ASSYFSADTQY
NA TRBV5-1 ASSLILGGAEQY
NA TRBV7-9 ASSLGTARGYT
few TRBV6-1 ASSEWDRGSNQPQH
NA TRBV6-5 ASSPLAGFTDTQY
once TRBV4-1 ASSQATTGGNYGYT
NA TRBV5-1 ASSSSGGQYNEQF
NA TRBV11-2 ASSLMLGADEQY
NA TRBV15 ATSRVAGTNTEAF
NA TRBV7-8 ASSPEEKLF
NA TRBV28 ASSSAQQGPSPYQPQH
NA TRBV2 ASSGGRGQGLTQPQH